These T cell receptor beta chains were read from a single sample in a study of early T cells in non-severe SARS-CoV-2 infection. One entry per CDR3 protein, called by TCRdb with MiXCR from the 5' RACE reads. The sample consists of 74,000 or so distinct CDR3 sequences, 9.5% to 15% of them appearing once. Sample: whole blood. The origin of the receptors is an adult who was a healthcare worker with PCR-confirmed SARS-CoV-2 infection or an uninfected control (not recorded which). Each CDR3 is given with its conserved first and last residue. The D gene is left open where the match is weak. Not every row has a clone size; where given, it reads once, few, many or a size class.

V gene: TRBV11-2; D gene: -; clone size: few; J gene: TRBJ2-1; CDR3 protein: CASSLETFYNEQFF; CDR3 DNA: TGTGCCAGCAGCTTAGAGACATTTTACAATGAGCAGTTCTTC
V gene: TRBV2; D gene: -; clone size: -; J gene: TRBJ2-1; CDR3 protein: CASRTGRSLGNEQFF; CDR3 DNA: TGTGCCAGCAGAACGGGACGGAGTCTGGGGAATGAGCAGTTCTTC
V gene: TRBV28; D gene: -; clone size: few; J gene: TRBJ1-6; CDR3 protein: CASSRRTVSSYNSPLHF; CDR3 DNA: TGTGCCAGCAGCCGCCGGACAGTGAGCTCCTATAATTCACCCCTCCACTTT
V gene: TRBV7-9; D gene: -; clone size: -; J gene: TRBJ2-5; CDR3 protein: CASSTIQETQYF; CDR3 DNA: TGTGCCAGCAGCACGATCCAAGAGACCCAGTACTTC
V gene: TRBV20-1; D gene: TRBD2; clone size: many; J gene: TRBJ2-3; CDR3 protein: CSAQGSGSADTQYF; CDR3 DNA: TGCAGTGCCCAAGGGAGCGGGAGTGCAGATACGCAGTATTTT
V gene: TRBV29-1; D gene: -; clone size: -; J gene: TRBJ2-1; CDR3 protein: CSVEGQNNEQFF; CDR3 DNA: TGCAGCGTAGAAGGACAAAACAATGAGCAGTTCTTC
V gene: TRBV28; D gene: -; clone size: -; J gene: TRBJ2-7; CDR3 protein: CASSPVAGTPLPYEQYF; CDR3 DNA: TGTGCCAGCAGTCCGGTCGCGGGGACACCTTTACCTTACGAGCAGTACTTC
V gene: TRBV7-2; D gene: -; clone size: -; J gene: TRBJ2-5; CDR3 protein: CASSLVSLTAETQYF; CDR3 DNA: TGTGCCAGCAGCTTAGTTTCTTTAACGGCAGAGACCCAGTACTTC
V gene: TRBV3-2; D gene: -; clone size: many; J gene: TRBJ2-5; CDR3 protein: CASSQVARCQETQYF; CDR3 DNA: TGTGCCAGCAGCCAAGTAGCCAGGTGCCAAGAGACCCAGTACTTC
V gene: TRBV5-4; D gene: -; clone size: -; J gene: TRBJ1-2; CDR3 protein: CASSLVGRYGYTF; CDR3 DNA: TGTGCCAGCAGCTTGGTAGGGAGATATGGCTACACCTTC
V gene: TRBV19; D gene: -; clone size: many; J gene: TRBJ2-7; CDR3 protein: CASSMDGSPYEQYF; CDR3 DNA: TGTGCCAGTAGTATGGACGGGAGCCCCTACGAGCAGTACTTC
V gene: TRBV11-2; D gene: -; clone size: many; J gene: TRBJ2-3; CDR3 protein: CASSFSLERRDTQYF; CDR3 DNA: TGTGCCAGCAGCTTTTCCCTTGAGCGAAGAGATACGCAGTATTTT
V gene: TRBV7-8; D gene: -; clone size: few; J gene: TRBJ1-5; CDR3 protein: CASSLAGGLSNQPQHF; CDR3 DNA: TGTGCCAGCAGCTTAGCTGGGGGGCTTAGCAATCAGCCCCAGCATTTT
V gene: TRBV12-3/TRBV12-4; D gene: -; clone size: few; J gene: TRBJ1-6; CDR3 protein: CASSWGSHSPLHF; CDR3 DNA: TGTGCCAGCAGTTGGGGGAGTCATTCACCCCTCCACTTT
V gene: TRBV7-9; D gene: -; clone size: few; J gene: TRBJ2-1; CDR3 protein: CASSSPSVQFF; CDR3 DNA: TGTGCCAGCAGCTCCCCTTCGGTGCAGTTCTTC
V gene: TRBV6-5; D gene: TRBD2; clone size: -; J gene: TRBJ2-3; CDR3 protein: CASMAGGGTDTQYF; CDR3 DNA: TGTGCCAGCATGGCGGGAGGAGGGACAGATACGCAGTATTTT
V gene: TRBV18; D gene: -; clone size: many; J gene: TRBJ1-5; CDR3 protein: CASSDSDQPQHF; CDR3 DNA: TGTGCCAGCTCCGACAGTGATCAGCCCCAGCATTTT
V gene: TRBV2; D gene: TRBD1; clone size: many; J gene: TRBJ2-1; CDR3 protein: CASSGQGEGEQFF; CDR3 DNA: TGTGCCAGCTCCGGACAGGGGGAGGGTGAGCAGTTCTTC
V gene: TRBV25-1; D gene: -; clone size: few; J gene: TRBJ2-7; CDR3 protein: CASTSGPIGEQYF; CDR3 DNA: TGTGCCAGCACTTCGGGTCCCATAGGTGAGCAGTACTTC
V gene: TRBV11-2; D gene: -; clone size: few; J gene: TRBJ2-1; CDR3 protein: CASRHKPGSLYNEQFF; CDR3 DNA: TGTGCCAGCAGGCATAAACCAGGGTCCCTTTACAATGAGCAGTTCTTC
V gene: TRBV7-2; D gene: -; clone size: many; J gene: TRBJ2-7; CDR3 protein: CASSPTGEQYF; CDR3 DNA: TGTGCCAGCAGCCCCACGGGCGAGCAGTACTTC
V gene: TRBV19; D gene: -; clone size: many; J gene: TRBJ2-3; CDR3 protein: CASSLQTLQAQYF; CDR3 DNA: TGTGCCAGTAGTTTGCAAACCCTCCAGGCGCAGTATTTT
V gene: TRBV7-8; D gene: -; clone size: many; J gene: TRBJ2-5; CDR3 protein: CASSLDIGTQYF; CDR3 DNA: TGTGCCAGCAGCTTAGATATAGGGACCCAGTACTTC
V gene: TRBV6-5; D gene: -; clone size: -; J gene: TRBJ1-2; CDR3 protein: CASRDTYIYGYTF; CDR3 DNA: TGTGCCAGCCGGGACACTTATATCTATGGCTACACCTTC
V gene: TRBV29-1; D gene: TRBD1; clone size: -; J gene: TRBJ1-2; CDR3 protein: CSTLMEGAGGYTF; CDR3 DNA: TGCAGCACCCTCATGGAGGGGGCGGGAGGCTACACCTTC
V gene: TRBV7-7; D gene: TRBD2; clone size: few; J gene: TRBJ2-7; CDR3 protein: CASSPDRASGPYEQYF; CDR3 DNA: TGTGCCAGCAGCCCCGACAGAGCTAGCGGCCCCTACGAGCAGTACTTC
V gene: TRBV7-8; D gene: -; clone size: many; J gene: TRBJ2-7; CDR3 protein: CASSLGTAYEQYF; CDR3 DNA: TGTGCCAGCAGCTTAGGAACAGCTTACGAGCAGTACTTC
V gene: TRBV20-1; D gene: -; clone size: many; J gene: TRBJ2-1; CDR3 protein: CSARDSSQYRDEQFF; CDR3 DNA: TGCAGTGCTAGAGATTCCAGCCAATATCGGGATGAGCAGTTCTTC
V gene: TRBV28; D gene: TRBD2; clone size: few; J gene: TRBJ2-1; CDR3 protein: CASSFLAVSYNEQFF; CDR3 DNA: TGTGCCAGCAGTTTCCTAGCGGTTTCCTACAATGAGCAGTTCTTC
V gene: TRBV5-1; D gene: -; clone size: -; J gene: TRBJ1-1; CDR3 protein: CASSFPGLTEAFF; CDR3 DNA: TGCGCCAGCAGCTTCCCGGGCTTGACTGAAGCTTTCTTT
V gene: TRBV20-1; D gene: -; clone size: many; J gene: TRBJ1-2; CDR3 protein: CSARDHRHLYGYTF; CDR3 DNA: TGCAGTGCTAGAGATCATAGGCACCTCTATGGCTACACCTTC
V gene: TRBV5-6; D gene: -; clone size: few; J gene: TRBJ1-5; CDR3 protein: CASSTGSQPQHF; CDR3 DNA: TGTGCCAGCAGCACTGGGAGTCAGCCCCAGCATTTT
V gene: TRBV6-2/TRBV6-3; D gene: TRBD2; clone size: -; J gene: TRBJ2-7; CDR3 protein: CASSQHPSGSGPHEQYF; CDR3 DNA: TGTGCCAGCAGCCAGCACCCAAGCGGGAGCGGCCCCCACGAGCAGTACTTC
V gene: TRBV6-5; D gene: -; clone size: many; J gene: TRBJ2-4; CDR3 protein: CASGTNIQYF; CDR3 DNA: TGTGCCTCAGGGACGAACATTCAGTACTTC
V gene: TRBV28; D gene: -; clone size: few; J gene: TRBJ2-7; CDR3 protein: CASSPDRSGSYEQYF; CDR3 DNA: TGTGCCAGCAGTCCTGACAGGTCCGGCTCCTACGAGCAGTACTTC
V gene: TRBV11-2; D gene: -; clone size: many; J gene: TRBJ2-7; CDR3 protein: CASSTGPEQYF; CDR3 DNA: TGTGCCAGCAGTACAGGACCCGAGCAGTACTTC
V gene: TRBV10-3; D gene: -; clone size: -; J gene: TRBJ2-3; CDR3 protein: CAISEDGTDTQYF; CDR3 DNA: TGTGCCATCAGTGAAGACGGCACAGATACGCAGTATTTT
V gene: TRBV10-3; D gene: -; clone size: many; J gene: TRBJ2-4; CDR3 protein: CAISSKGLGDIQYF; CDR3 DNA: TGTGCCATCAGCTCAAAGGGGTTGGGAGACATTCAGTACTTC
V gene: TRBV7-2; D gene: -; clone size: few; J gene: TRBJ2-5; CDR3 protein: CASSLGLAQETQYF; CDR3 DNA: TGTGCCAGCAGCTTAGGGCTAGCGCAGGAGACCCAGTACTTC
V gene: TRBV28; D gene: -; clone size: medium-sized; J gene: TRBJ2-2; CDR3 protein: CAGRQDLNTGELFF; CDR3 DNA: TGTGCCGGTCGGCAGGATTTAAACACCGGGGAGCTGTTTTTT
V gene: TRBV6-4; D gene: -; clone size: few; J gene: TRBJ2-3; CDR3 protein: CASSDSMGTDTQYF; CDR3 DNA: TGTGCCAGCAGTGACTCTATGGGGACAGATACGCAGTATTTT
V gene: TRBV14; D gene: -; clone size: -; J gene: TRBJ1-1; CDR3 protein: CASSQDSGSEAFF; CDR3 DNA: TGTGCCAGCAGCCAAGATTCCGGATCTGAAGCTTTCTTT
V gene: TRBV7-2; D gene: -; clone size: many; J gene: TRBJ2-1; CDR3 protein: CASSVSHEQFF; CDR3 DNA: TGTGCCAGCAGCGTTTCACATGAGCAGTTCTTC
V gene: TRBV10-3; D gene: TRBD1; clone size: few; J gene: TRBJ2-1; CDR3 protein: CAISLRDSFNNEQFF; CDR3 DNA: TGTGCCATCAGTTTAAGGGACAGTTTTAACAATGAGCAGTTCTTC
V gene: TRBV4-3; D gene: -; clone size: -; J gene: TRBJ2-7; CDR3 protein: CASSQEEAGQYEQYF; CDR3 DNA: TGCGCCAGCAGCCAAGAAGAGGCAGGGCAGTACGAGCAGTACTTC
V gene: TRBV7-9; D gene: TRBD1; clone size: many; J gene: TRBJ2-3; CDR3 protein: CASSLDRTGPDTQYF; CDR3 DNA: TGTGCCAGCAGCTTAGACCGGACAGGACCAGATACGCAGTATTTT